The TCR beta chain under discussion was sequenced for a study of T cell responses to AZD1222 COVID-19 vaccine. TCRdb keeps only in-frame clones here, not all; method: immunoSEQ multiplex PCR. The sample records approximately 190,000 clones, around nine tenths being singletons. Study-wide results and limits: Increased Spike-specific TCR breadth and depth were observed after two AZD1222 doses. The donor cohort was predominantly white British with a female majority, and clonal diversity may have been underestimated. Targeting of unmutated variant regions was reportedly seen in nearly half of spike-specific TCRs. Distributed over spike, vaccine-associated CD4 TCRs predominated at 160-218 and 743-854.

About this clone itself: Its specificity is unknown.

Germline assignment: CDR1 SGHTA and CDR2 FQGTGA. Trimming took 4 bases from V and 7 from J, leaving 10 bases between them. The CDR3 is 13 amino acids. This sample comprised peripheral blood, obtained 28 days after the second dose of the MenACWY control vaccine. This sequence was found in an adult who received the MenACWY meningococcal vaccine as a control. This sequence joins TRBV7-3 and TRBJ2-2, with D unclear. CDR3 sequence: CASSSRPGGELFF. The DNA for the CDR3 is TGTGCCAGCAGCTCCCGCCCTGGCGGGGAGCTGTTTTTT.